Described below is a single T cell receptor (beta chain) sequence and its context. Its specificity is unknown. This entry is derived from a study of cytomegalovirus exposure and HLA in healthy donors. This CDR3 region has 16 residues. Germline CDR1 and CDR2: SGHRS and YFSETQ. With 0 bases removed from V and 0 bases from J, the gap between germline ends came to 12 bases. The repertoire was sequenced with immunoSEQ multiplex PCR; TCRdb's copy has only in-frame clones and lacks some. The table lists some 72,000 clones, roughly 95% of them singletons. General observations from the study: A few CMV-associated chains were confirmed in vitro to be specific for CMV antigens. Cytomegalovirus status was reportedly diagnosed by the classifier with high specificity and sensitivity. Rare sequences made up most TCRs, while some public TCRs were found in many donors.

The J gene is TRBJ1-1, the V gene TRBV5-1; D might be TRBD1 (6 bases). The sequence was collected from a man aged 18 to 29 in good health and CMV-seropositive. Sequencing was performed on PBMCs. The CDR3 coding sequence is TGCGCCAGCAGCTTGGATCCGGGACAAATGAACACTGAAGCTTTCTTT. Protein product: CASSLDPGQMNTEAFF. The variable domain in full, completed from reference TRBV5-1 and TRBJ1-1, reads KAGVTQTPRYLIKTRGQQVTLSCSPISGHRSVSWYQQTPGQGLQFLFEYFSETQRNKGNFPGRFSGRQFSNSRSEMNVSTLELGDSALYLCASSLDPGQMNTEAFFGQGTRLTVV.